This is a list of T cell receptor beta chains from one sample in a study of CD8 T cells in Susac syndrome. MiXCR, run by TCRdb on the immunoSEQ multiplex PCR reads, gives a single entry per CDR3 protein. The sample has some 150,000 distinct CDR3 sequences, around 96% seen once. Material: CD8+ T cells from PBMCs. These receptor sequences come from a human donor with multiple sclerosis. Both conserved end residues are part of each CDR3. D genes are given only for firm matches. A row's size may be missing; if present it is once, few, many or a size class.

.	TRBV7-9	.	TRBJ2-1	CASSPTIGDNEQFF	TGTGCCAGCAGCCCGACGATCGGTGACAATGAGCAGTTCTTC
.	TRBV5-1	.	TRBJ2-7	CASSLSPDRYYEQYF	TGCGCCAGCAGCTTGAGTCCGGACAGATACTACGAGCAGTACTTC
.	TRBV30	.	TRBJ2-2	CAWSGPNTGELFF	TGTGCCTGGAGTGGACCGAACACCGGGGAGCTGTTTTTT
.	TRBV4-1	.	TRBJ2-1	CASSQGVGAYNEQFF	TGCGCCAGCAGCCAAGGGGTGGGGGCCTACAATGAGCAGTTCTTC
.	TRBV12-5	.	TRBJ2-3	CASGSSVLLQYF	TGTGCTAGTGGTTCCAGTGTCTTGCTGCAGTATTTT
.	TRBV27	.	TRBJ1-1	CASREAGAVTEAFF	TGTGCCAGCAGGGAAGCAGGGGCGGTTACTGAAGCTTTCTTT
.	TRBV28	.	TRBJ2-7	CASSLWSYEQYF	TGTGCCAGCAGTTTGTGGAGTTACGAGCAGTACTTC
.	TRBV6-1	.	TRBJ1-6	CASSDLRDTYNSPLHF	TGTGCCAGCAGTGACCTCCGGGACACGTATAATTCACCCCTCCACTTT
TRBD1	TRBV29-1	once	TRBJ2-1	CSAHPGQGPGGEQFF	TGCAGCGCACACCCGGGACAGGGGCCGGGGGGTGAGCAGTTCTTC
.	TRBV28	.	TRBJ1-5	CASNGGLRQPQHF	TGTGCCAGCAACGGGGGCTTGAGGCAGCCCCAGCATTTT
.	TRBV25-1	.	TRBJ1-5	CASEPGGVSTPQHF	TGTGCCAGCGAGCCAGGAGGGGTCTCTACTCCCCAGCATTTT
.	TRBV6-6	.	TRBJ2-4	CASSPERAKNIQYF	TGTGCCAGCAGTCCTGAGAGAGCCAAAAACATTCAGTACTTC
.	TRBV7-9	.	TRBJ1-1	CASSLERGAFF	TGTGCCAGCAGCCTTGAACGGGGAGCTTTCTTT
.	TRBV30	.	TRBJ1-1	CAWQAREAFF	TGTGCCTGGCAGGCAAGGGAAGCTTTCTTT
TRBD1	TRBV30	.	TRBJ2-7	CAWTPGWGTGQPEQYF	TGTGCCTGGACTCCCGGGTGGGGGACAGGGCAACCCGAGCAGTACTTC
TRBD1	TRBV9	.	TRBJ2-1	CASSDRDRGLNEQFF	TGTGCCAGCAGCGACCGGGACAGGGGGCTCAATGAGCAGTTCTTC
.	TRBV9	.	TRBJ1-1	CASSDGLLEAFF	TGTGCCAGCAGCGATGGACTTCTTGAAGCTTTCTTT
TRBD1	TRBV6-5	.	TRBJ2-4	CASSHGQARGEYF	TGTGCCAGCAGTCACGGACAGGCCCGAGGGGAATACTTC
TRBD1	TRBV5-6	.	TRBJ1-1	CASSSGGFTMNTEAFF	TGTGCCAGCAGCTCAGGGGGATTCACCATGAACACTGAAGCTTTCTTT